This T cell receptor (beta chain) was documented in a study of blood T cell repertoires in COVID-19. The CDR3 extends over 13 amino acids. Trimming cost V 11 bases and J 0 bases, with 11 bases left between them. Germline V lookup: CDR1 WSHSY, CDR2 SAAADI. The protocol was immunoSEQ multiplex PCR, while the TCRdb copy is restricted to in-frame clones and leaves out a portion. The sample contains tens of thousands of clones, 91% of which appear only once. Sequencing input: peripheral blood. This receptor was obtained from a woman between 50 and 59 years old in a cohort sampled during active COVID-19. The chain uses TRBV10-2 and TRBJ1-5, with no clear D. The CDR3 is CAVTPTSNQPQHF. The CDR3 bases are TGCGCCGTAACACCAACTAGCAATCAGCCCCAGCATTTT.